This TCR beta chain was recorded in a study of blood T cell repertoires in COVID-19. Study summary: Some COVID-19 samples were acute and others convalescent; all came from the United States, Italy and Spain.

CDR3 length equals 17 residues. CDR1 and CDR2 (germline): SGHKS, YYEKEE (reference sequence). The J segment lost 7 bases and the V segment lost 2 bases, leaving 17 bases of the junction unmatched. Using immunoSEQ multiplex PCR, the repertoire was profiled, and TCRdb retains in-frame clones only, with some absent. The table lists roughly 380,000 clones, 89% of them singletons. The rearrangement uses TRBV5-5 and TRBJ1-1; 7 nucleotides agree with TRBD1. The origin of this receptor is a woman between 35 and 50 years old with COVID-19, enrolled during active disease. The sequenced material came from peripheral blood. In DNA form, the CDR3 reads TGTGCCAGCAGCTTTAATACCAGGGGGGAAGTTGTGATTGAAGCTTTCTTT. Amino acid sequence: CASSFNTRGEVVIEAFF.